This T cell receptor beta chain is drawn from a study of pediatric ulcerative colitis. Sequencing depth was up to 500,000 reads per sample. Profiled with immunoSEQ multiplex PCR; TCRdb holds only in-frame clones, not every one. The data hold approximately 22,000 clones, with about two thirds observed a single time. Regarding the study as a whole: A couple of patients' blood samples yielded substantially fewer templates. Rectal repertoires separated controls, mild-moderate and acute severe colitis. No controls had the two rectal clonotypes shared by ulcerative colitis patients.

Trimming cost V 2 bases and J 6 bases; bases outside gene matches: 11. The germline V gene encodes CDR1 SGDLS and CDR2 YYNGEE. CDR3 length: 17 amino acids. One to two pinch biopsies were taken from the rectum during colonoscopy. In regard to this clone: Its target is unknown.

The specimen sequenced was gut tissue. V and J are TRBV9 and TRBJ2-2; the match to TRBD2 covers 9 bases. This TCR was recovered from a boy aged 5-17 years with severe ulcerative colitis. The CDR3: CASSVHGGGDSPGELFF. In DNA, the CDR3 is TGTGCCAGCAGCGTTCACGGCGGGGGGGACTCTCCCGGGGAGCTGTTTTTT.